This T cell receptor (beta chain) derives from a study of control samples from healthy donors and cancer patients. Data came from immunoSEQ multiplex PCR; TCRdb stores just in-frame clones and leaves some out. The sample yields roughly 68,000 clones, about 83% seen once. The length of the CDR3 is 15 residues. Per the germline V gene, CDR1 is SGDLS and CDR2 is YYNGEE. Trimming cost V 2 bases and J 6 bases; bases outside gene matches: 6. The origin of this receptor is a man aged 55 to 70 in good health. The gene calls are TRBV9 and TRBJ1-1; the match to TRBD1 covers 11 bases. The sample comprised blood. Here the CDR3 DNA reads TGTGCCAGCAGCGTCGCGGGACAGGGGGATGCTGAAGCTTTCTTT. It is translated as CASSVAGQGDAEAFF.